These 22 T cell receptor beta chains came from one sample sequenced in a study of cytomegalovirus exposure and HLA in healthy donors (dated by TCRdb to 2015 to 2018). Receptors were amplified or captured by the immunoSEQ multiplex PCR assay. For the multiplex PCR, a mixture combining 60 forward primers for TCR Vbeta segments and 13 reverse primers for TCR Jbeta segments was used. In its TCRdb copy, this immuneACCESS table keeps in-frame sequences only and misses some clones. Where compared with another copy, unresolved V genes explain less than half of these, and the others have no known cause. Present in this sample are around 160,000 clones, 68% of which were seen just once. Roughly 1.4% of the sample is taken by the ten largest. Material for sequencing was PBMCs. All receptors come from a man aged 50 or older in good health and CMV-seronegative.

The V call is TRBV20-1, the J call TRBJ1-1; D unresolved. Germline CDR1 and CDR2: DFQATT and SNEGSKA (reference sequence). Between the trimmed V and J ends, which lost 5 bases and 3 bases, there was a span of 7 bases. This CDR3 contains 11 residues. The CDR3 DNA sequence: TGCAGTGCTCCCTCCGACACTGAAGCTTTCTTT. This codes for CSAPSDTEAFF.

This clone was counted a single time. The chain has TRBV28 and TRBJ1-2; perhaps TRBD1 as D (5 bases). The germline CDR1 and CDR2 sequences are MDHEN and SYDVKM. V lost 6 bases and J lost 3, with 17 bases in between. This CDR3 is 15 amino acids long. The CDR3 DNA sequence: TGTGCCAGCAGGCCGGCAGGGTCGGCTTACTATGGCTACACCTTC. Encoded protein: CASRPAGSAYYGYTF.

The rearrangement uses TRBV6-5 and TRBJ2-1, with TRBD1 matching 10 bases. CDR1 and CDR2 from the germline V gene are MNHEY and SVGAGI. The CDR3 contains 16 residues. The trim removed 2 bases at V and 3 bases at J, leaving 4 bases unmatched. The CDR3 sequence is CASSYGRTGGYNEQFF. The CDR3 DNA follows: TGTGCCAGCAGTTACGGGCGGACAGGGGGCTACAATGAGCAGTTCTTC.

CDR3 sequence (DNA): TGTGCCAGCAGCGTAGGCACGGGGACAATGACAGATACGCAGTATTTT. This codes for CASSVGTGTMTDTQYF. The chain uses TRBV9 and TRBJ2-3, with a tentative D call TRBD1 (6 bases). CDR3 length: 16 amino acids. V was pared by 0 bases and J by 3 bases, with 14 bases between. CDR1 and CDR2 from the germline V gene are SGDLS and YYNGEE.

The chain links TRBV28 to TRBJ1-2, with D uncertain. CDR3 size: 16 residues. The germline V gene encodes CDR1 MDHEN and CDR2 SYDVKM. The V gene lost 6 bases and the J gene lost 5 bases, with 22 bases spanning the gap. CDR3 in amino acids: CASRTTLSGLGYGYTF. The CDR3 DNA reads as TGTGCCAGCAGAACTACCCTCTCCGGCCTAGGTTATGGCTACACCTTC.

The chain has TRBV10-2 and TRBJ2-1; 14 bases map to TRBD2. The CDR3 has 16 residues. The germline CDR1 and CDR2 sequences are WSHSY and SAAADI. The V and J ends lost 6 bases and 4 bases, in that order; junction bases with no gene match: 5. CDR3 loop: CASRGTSGGLYNEQFF. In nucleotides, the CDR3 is TGCGCCAGCAGAGGGACTAGCGGGGGCCTTTACAATGAGCAGTTCTTC.

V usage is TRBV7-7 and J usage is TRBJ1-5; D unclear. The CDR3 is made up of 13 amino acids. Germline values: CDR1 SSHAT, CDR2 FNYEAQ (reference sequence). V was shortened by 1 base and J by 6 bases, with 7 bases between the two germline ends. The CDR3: CASSLDRGQPQHF. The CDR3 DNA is TGTGCCAGCAGCTTAGATCGCGGTCAGCCCCAGCATTTT.

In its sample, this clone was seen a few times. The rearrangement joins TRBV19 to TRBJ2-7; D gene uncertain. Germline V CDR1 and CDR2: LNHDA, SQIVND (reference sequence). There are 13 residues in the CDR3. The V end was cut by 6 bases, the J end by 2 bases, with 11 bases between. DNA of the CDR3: TGTGCCAGTAGCCGAGGTGGCACCTACGAGCAGTACTTC. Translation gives CASSRGGTYEQYF.

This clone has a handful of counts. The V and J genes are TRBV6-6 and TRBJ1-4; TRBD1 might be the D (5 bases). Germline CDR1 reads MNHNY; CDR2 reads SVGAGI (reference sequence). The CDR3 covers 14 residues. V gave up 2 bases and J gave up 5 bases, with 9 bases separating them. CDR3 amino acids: CASSYDRQNEKLFF. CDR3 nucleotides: TGTGCCAGCAGTTACGACAGACAAAATGAAAAACTGTTTTTT.

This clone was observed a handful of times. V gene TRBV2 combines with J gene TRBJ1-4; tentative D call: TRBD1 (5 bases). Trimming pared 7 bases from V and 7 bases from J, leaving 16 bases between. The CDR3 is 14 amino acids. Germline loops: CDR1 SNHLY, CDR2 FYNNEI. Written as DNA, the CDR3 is TGTGCCAGCAAACGGACGCCGGGGGGTGAAAAACTGTTTTTT. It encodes CASKRTPGGEKLFF.

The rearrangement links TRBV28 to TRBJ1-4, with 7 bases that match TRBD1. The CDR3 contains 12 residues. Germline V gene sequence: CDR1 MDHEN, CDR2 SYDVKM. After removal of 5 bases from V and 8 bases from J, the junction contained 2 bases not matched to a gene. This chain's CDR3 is CASSMTGEKLFF. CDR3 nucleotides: TGTGCCAGCAGTATGACAGGGGAAAAACTGTTTTTT.

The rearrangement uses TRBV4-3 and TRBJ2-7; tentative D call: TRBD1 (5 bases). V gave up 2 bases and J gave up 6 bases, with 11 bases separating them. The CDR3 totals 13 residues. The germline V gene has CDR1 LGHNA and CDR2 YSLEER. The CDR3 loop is CASSQSRGSEQYF. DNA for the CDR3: TGCGCCAGCAGCCAATCAAGGGGATCCGAGCAGTACTTC.

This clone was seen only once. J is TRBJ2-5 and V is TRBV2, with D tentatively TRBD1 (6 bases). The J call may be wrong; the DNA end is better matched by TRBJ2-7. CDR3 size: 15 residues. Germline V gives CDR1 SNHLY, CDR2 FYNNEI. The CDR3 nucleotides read TGTGCCAGCAGTGAAACAGGGCCCCCCTCCTACGAGCAGTACTTC. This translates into CASSETGPPSYEQYF.

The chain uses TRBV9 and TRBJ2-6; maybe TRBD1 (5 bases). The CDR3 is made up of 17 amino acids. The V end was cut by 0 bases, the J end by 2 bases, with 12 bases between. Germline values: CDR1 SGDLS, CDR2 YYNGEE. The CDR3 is CASSVASGSAGANVLTF. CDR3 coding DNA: TGTGCCAGCAGCGTAGCTTCAGGGTCAGCTGGGGCCAACGTCCTGACTTTC.

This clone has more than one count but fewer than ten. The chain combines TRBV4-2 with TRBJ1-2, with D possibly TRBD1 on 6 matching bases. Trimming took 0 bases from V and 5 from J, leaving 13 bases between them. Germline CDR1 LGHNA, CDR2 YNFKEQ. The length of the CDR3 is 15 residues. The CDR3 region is CASSQEKGQSYGYTF. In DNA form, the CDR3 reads TGTGCCAGCAGCCAAGAAAAAGGACAGTCTTATGGCTACACCTTC.

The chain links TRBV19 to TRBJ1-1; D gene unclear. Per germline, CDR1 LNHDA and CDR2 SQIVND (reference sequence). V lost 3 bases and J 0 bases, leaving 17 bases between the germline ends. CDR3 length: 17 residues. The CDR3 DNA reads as TGTGCCAGTAGTATGCCGGGGATCAGAGACATGAACACTGAAGCTTTCTTT. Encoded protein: CASSMPGIRDMNTEAFF.

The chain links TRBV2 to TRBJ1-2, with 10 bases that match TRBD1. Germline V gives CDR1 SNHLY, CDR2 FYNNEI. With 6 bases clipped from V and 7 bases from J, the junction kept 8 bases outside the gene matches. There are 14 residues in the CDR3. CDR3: CASRGQGRSGGYTF. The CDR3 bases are TGTGCCAGCAGGGGACAGGGGAGGAGCGGTGGCTACACCTTC.

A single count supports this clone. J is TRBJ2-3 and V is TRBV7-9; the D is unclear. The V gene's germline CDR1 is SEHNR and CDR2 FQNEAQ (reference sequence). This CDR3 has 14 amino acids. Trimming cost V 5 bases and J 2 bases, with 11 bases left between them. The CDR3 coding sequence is TGTGCCAGCAGCCCCCTCCTCCCCACAGATACGCAGTATTTT. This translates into CASSPLLPTDTQYF.

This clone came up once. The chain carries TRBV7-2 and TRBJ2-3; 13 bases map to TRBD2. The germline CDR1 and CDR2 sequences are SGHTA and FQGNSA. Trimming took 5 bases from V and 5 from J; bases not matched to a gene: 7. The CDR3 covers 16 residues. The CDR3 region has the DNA TGTGCCAGCAGCGGGACTAGCGGGGCGGGTGAAGATACGCAGTATTTT. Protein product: CASSGTSGAGEDTQYF.

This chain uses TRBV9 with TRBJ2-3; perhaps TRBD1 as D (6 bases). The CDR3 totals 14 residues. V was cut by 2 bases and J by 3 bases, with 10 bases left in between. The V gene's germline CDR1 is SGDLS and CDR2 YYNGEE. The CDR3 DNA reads TGTGCCAGCAGCGTCATCCAGGGGACAGATACGCAGTATTTT. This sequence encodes CASSVIQGTDTQYF.

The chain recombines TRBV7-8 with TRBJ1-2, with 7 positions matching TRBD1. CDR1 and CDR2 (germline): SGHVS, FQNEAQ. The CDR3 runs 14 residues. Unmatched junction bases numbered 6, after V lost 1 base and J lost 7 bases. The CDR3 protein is CASSLVSQGTGYTF. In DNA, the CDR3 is TGTGCCAGCAGCTTAGTTTCACAGGGGACTGGCTACACCTTC.

CDR3 sequence (DNA): TGCGCCAGCAGCCAAGACCCTTCTGTGAGGTTGAACACTGAAGCTTTCTTT. Protein sequence: CASSQDPSVRLNTEAFF. The gene calls are TRBV4-1 and TRBJ1-1, with D hard to call. Germline V gene data show CDR1 as MGHRA and CDR2 as YSYEKL. This CDR3 spans 17 amino acids. Trimming took off 0 bases at V and 0 bases at J, with 14 bases between the two ends.